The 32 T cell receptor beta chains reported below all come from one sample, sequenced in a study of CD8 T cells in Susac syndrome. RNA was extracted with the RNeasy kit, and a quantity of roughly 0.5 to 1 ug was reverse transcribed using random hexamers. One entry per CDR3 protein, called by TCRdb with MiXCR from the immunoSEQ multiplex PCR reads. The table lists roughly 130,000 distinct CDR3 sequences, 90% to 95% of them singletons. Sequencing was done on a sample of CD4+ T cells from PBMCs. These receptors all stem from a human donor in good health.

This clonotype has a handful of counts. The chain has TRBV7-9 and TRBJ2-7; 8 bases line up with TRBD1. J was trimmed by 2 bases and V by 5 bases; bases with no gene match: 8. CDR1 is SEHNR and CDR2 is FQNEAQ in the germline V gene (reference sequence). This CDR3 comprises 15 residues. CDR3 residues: CASSPDRGGTYEQYF. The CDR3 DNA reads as TGTGCCAGCAGCCCCGACAGGGGTGGGACCTACGAGCAGTACTTC.

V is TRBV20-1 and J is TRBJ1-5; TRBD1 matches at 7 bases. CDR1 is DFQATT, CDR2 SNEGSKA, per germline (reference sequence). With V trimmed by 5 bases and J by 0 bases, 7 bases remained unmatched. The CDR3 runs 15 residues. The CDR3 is CSAPGGTVSNQPQHF. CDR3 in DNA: TGCAGTGCTCCGGGGGGGACAGTTAGCAATCAGCCCCAGCATTTT.

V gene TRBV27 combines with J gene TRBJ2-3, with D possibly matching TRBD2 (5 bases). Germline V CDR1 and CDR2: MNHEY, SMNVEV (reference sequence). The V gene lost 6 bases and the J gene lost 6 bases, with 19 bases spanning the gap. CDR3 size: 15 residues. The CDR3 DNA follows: TGTGCCAGCAGCTACTCAGTGGGAGCGAAGGATACGCAGTATTTT. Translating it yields CASSYSVGAKDTQYF.

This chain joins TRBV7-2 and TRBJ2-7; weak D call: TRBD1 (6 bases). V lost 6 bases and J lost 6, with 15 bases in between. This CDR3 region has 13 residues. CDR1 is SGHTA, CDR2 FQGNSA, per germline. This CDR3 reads CASSPVAGAEQYF. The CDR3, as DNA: TGTGCCAGCAGTCCAGTGGCAGGGGCCGAGCAGTACTTC. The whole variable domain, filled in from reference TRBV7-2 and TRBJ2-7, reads GAGVSQSPSNKVTEKGKDVELRCDPISGHTALYWYRQSLGQGLEFLIYFQGNSAPDKSGLPSDRFSAERTGGSVSTLTIQRTQQEDSAVYLCASSPVAGAEQYFGPGTRLTVT.

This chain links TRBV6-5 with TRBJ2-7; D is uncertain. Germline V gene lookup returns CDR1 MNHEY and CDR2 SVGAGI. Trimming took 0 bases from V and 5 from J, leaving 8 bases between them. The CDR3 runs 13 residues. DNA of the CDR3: TGTGCCAGCAGTTACTCGACCAGCCACGAGCAGTACTTC. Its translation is CASSYSTSHEQYF.

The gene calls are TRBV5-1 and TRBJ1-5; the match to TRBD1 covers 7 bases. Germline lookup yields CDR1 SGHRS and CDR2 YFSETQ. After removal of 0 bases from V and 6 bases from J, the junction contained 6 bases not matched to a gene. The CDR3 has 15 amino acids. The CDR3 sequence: CASSLEAGGRQPQHF. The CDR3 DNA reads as TGCGCCAGCAGCTTGGAGGCAGGGGGACGTCAGCCCCAGCATTTT.

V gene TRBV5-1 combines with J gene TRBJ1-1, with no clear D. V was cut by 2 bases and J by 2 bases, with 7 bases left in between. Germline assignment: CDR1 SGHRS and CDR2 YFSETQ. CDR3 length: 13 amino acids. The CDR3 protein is CASSFGSNTEAFF. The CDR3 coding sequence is TGCGCCAGCAGCTTCGGCAGCAACACTGAAGCTTTCTTT.

CDR3 sequence (DNA): TGCGCCAGCAGCCCCGTCCCGGGGCAGCCCCAGCATTTT. The encoded protein is CASSPVPGQPQHF. The gene calls are TRBV5-1 and TRBJ1-5; D call uncertain. With 4 bases removed from V and 7 bases from J, the gap between germline ends came to 12 bases. Germline V gives CDR1 SGHRS, CDR2 YFSETQ. The CDR3 has 13 amino acids.

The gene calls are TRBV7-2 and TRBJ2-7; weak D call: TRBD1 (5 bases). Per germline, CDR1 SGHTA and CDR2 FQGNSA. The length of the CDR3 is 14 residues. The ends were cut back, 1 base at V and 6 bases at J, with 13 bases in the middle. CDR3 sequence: CASSLGQLVGEQYF. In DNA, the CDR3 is TGTGCCAGCAGCTTAGGACAGTTGGTCGGCGAGCAGTACTTC.

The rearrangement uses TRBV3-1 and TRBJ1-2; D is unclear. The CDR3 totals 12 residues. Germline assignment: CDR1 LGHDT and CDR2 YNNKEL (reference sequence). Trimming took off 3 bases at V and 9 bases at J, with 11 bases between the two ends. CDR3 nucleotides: TGTGCCAGCAGCCAGGCAGGATTTAGCTACACCTTC. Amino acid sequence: CASSQAGFSYTF.

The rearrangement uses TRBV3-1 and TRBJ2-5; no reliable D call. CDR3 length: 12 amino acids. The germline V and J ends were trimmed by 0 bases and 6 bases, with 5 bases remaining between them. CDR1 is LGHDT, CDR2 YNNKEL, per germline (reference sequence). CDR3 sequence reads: CASSQDRKTQYF. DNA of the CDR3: TGTGCCAGCAGCCAAGATAGAAAGACCCAGTACTTC.

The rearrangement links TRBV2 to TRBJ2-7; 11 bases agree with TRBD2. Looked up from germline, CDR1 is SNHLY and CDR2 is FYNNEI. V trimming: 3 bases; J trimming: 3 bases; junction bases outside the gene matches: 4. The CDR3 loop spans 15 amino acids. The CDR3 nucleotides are TGTGCCAGCAGTGAGACTAGCGGGGCCTACTACGAGCAGTACTTC. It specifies CASSETSGAYYEQYF.

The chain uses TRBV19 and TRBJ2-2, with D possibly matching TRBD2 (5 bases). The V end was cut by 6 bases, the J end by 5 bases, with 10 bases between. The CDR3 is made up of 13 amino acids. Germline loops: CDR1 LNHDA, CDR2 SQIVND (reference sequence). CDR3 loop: CASSGTGTGELFF. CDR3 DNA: TGTGCCAGTAGCGGTACGGGAACCGGGGAGCTGTTTTTT.

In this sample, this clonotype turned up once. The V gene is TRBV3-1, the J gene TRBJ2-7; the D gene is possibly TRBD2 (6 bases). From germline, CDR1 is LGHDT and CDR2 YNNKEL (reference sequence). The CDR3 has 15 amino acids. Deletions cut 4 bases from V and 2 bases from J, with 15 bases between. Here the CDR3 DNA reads TGTGCCAGCAGCCCCCGGAGTAGCGGAGCCTACGAGCAGTACTTC. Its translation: CASSPRSSGAYEQYF.

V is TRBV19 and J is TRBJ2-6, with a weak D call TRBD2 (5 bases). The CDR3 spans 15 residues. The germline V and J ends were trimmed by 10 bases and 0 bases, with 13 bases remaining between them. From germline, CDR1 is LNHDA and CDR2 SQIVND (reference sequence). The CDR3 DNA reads TGTGCCACGCAGAGAGGGATCTCTGGGGCCAACGTCCTGACTTTC. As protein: CATQRGISGANVLTF.

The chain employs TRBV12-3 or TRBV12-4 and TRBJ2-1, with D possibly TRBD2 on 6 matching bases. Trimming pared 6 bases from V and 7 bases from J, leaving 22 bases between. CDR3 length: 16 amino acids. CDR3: CASSLQGSGRLNEQFF. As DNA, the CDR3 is TGTGCCAGCAGCCTCCAAGGTAGCGGCCGATTGAATGAGCAGTTCTTC.

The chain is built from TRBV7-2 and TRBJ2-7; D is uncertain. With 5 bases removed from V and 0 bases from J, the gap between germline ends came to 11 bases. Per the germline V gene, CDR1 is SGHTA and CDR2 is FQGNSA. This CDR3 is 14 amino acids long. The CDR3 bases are TGTGCCAGCAGCCCCTCGACAATCTCCTACGAGCAGTACTTC. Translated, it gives CASSPSTISYEQYF.

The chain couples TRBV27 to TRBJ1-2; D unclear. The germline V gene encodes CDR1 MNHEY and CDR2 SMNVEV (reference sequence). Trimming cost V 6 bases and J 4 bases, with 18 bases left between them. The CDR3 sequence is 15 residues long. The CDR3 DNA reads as TGTGCCAGCAGGCTGGCCCCGGACGGAAGCTATGGCTACACCTTC. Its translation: CASRLAPDGSYGYTF.

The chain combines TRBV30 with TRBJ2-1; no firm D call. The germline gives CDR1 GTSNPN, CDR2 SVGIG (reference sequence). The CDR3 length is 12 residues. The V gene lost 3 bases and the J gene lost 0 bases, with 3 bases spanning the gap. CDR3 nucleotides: TGTGCCTGGAGCCCCTCCTACAATGAGCAGTTCTTC. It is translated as CAWSPSYNEQFF.

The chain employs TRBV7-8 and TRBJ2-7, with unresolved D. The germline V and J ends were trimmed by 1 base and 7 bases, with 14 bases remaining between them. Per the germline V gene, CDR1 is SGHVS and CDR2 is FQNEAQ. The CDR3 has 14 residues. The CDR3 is CASSLDISIREQYF. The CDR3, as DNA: TGTGCCAGCAGCTTAGACATCTCTATCAGGGAGCAGTACTTC. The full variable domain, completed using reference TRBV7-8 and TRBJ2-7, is GAGVSQSPRYKVAKRGQDVALRCDPISGHVSLFWYQQALGQGPEFLTYFQNEAQLDKSGLPSDRFFAERPEGSVSTLKIQRTQQEDSAVYLCASSLDISIREQYFGPGTRLTVT.

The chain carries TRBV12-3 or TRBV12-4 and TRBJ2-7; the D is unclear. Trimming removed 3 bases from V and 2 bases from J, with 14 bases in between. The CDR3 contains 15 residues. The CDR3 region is CASSLKGGNPYEQYF. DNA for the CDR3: TGTGCCAGCAGTTTGAAAGGCGGCAATCCCTACGAGCAGTACTTC.

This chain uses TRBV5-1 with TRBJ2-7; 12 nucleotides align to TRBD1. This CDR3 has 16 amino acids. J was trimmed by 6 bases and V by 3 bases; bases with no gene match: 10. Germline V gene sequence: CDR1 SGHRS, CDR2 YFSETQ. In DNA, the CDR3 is TGCGCCAGCAGCTACAAACCGGGACAGGGGGCGAGCGAGCAGTACTTC. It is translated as CASSYKPGQGASEQYF. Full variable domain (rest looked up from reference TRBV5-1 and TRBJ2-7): KAGVTQTPRYLIKTRGQQVTLSCSPISGHRSVSWYQQTPGQGLQFLFEYFSETQRNKGNFPGRFSGRQFSNSRSEMNVSTLELGDSALYLCASSYKPGQGASEQYFGPGTRLTVT.

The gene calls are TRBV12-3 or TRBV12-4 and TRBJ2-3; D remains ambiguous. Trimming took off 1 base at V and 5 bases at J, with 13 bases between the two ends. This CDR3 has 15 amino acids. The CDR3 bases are TGTGCCAGCAGTTTAGGGCCAGGACGTGGAGATACGCAGTATTTT. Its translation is CASSLGPGRGDTQYF.

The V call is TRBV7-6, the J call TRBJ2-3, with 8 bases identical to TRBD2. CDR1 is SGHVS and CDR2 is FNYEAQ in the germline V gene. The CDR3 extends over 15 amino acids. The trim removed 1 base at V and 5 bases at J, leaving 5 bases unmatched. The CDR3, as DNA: TGTGCCAGCAGCTTAGGAGCGGGAGTTGGAGATACGCAGTATTTT. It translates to CASSLGAGVGDTQYF.

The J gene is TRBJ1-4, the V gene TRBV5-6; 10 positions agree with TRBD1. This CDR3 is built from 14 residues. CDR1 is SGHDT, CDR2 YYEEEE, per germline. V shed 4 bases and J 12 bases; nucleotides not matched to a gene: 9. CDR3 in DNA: TGTGCCAGCAGCCCGGGACAGGGGCGTGGGGAACTGTTTTTT. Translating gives CASSPGQGRGELFF.

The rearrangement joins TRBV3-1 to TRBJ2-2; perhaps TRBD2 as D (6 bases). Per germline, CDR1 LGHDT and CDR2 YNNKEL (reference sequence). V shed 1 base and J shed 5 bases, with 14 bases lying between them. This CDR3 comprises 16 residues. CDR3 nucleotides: TGTGCCAGCAGCCAAGCTCGAAAGGGGAGGACCGGGGAGCTGTTTTTT. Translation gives CASSQARKGRTGELFF. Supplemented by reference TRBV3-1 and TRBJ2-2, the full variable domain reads DTAVSQTPKYLVTQMGNDKSIKCEQNLGHDTMYWYKQDSKKFLKIMFSYNNKELIINETVPNRFSPKSPDKAHLNLHINSLELGDSAVYFCASSQARKGRTGELFFGEGSRLTVL.

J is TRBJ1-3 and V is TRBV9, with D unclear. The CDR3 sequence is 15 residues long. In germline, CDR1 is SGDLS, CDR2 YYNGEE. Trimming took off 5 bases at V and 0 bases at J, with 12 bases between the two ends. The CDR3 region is CASSRGRSSGNTIYF. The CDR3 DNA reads TGTGCCAGCAGTCGCGGACGGAGCTCTGGAAACACCATATATTTT.

The DNA of the CDR3 is TGTGCCAGCAGTGGTGGGGCGGGGGGCGAGCAGTACTTC. Encoded protein: CASSGGAGGEQYF. The rearrangement uses TRBV2 and TRBJ2-7; 8 bases map to TRBD2. This CDR3 comprises 13 residues. Looked up from germline, CDR1 is SNHLY and CDR2 is FYNNEI. The V segment lost 4 bases and the J segment 6 bases; nucleotides outside the gene matches: 5.

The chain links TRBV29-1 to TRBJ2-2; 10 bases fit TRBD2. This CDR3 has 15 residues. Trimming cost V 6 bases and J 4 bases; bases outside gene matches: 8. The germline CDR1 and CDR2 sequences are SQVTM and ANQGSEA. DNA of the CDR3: TGCAGCGTCATCCTAGCGGGAGCTCCCACCGGGGAGCTGTTTTTT. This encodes CSVILAGAPTGELFF.

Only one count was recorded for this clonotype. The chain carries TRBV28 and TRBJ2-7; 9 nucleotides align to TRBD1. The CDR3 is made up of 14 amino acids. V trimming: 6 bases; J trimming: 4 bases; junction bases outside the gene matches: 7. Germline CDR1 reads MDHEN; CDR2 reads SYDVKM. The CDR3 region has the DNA TGTGCCAGCAGCCTTGGGGGGACAGGGTACGAGCAGTACTTC. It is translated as CASSLGGTGYEQYF.

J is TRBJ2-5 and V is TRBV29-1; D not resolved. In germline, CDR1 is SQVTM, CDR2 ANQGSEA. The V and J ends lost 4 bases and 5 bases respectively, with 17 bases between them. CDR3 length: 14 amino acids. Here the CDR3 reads CSVGVTTRIETQYF. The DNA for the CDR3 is TGCAGCGTTGGAGTAACGACCAGAATTGAGACCCAGTACTTC.

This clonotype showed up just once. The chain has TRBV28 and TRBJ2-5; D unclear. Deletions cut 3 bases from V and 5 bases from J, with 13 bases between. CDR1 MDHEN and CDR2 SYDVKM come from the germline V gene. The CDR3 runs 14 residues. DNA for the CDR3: TGTGCCAGCAGTTTGGCTCGAACGAGTGAGACCCAGTACTTC. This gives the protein CASSLARTSETQYF. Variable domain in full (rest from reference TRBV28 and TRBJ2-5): DVKVTQSSRYLVKRTGEKVFLECVQDMDHENMFWYRQDPGLGLRLIYFSYDVKMKEKGDIPEGYSVSREKKERFSLILESASTNQTSMYLCASSLARTSETQYFGPGTRLLVL.